The present entry profiles one T cell receptor beta chain with its context. What it binds is not known. The data belong to a study of cytomegalovirus exposure and HLA in healthy donors. The PCR used 60 Vbeta and 13 Jbeta primers. TCRdb's table, derived via immunoSEQ multiplex PCR, lists solely in-frame clones and lacks some. The sample consists of about 150,000 clones, roughly 78% of them appearing once. Donors showed nominal health when sampled, although they likely had unrecorded immune exposures. This CDR3 is 14 amino acids long. CDR1 is LNHDA and CDR2 is SQIVND in the germline V gene (reference sequence). V lost 6 bases to trimming and J lost 2 bases, with 11 bases between them. Study-wide results and caveats: Cytomegalovirus-associated status was assigned to about 160 TCR beta chains. Presence/absence results assume similar sequencing depth per donor, which may not hold. In a later analysis, at a false discovery rate of 0.05, 15,000 to 20,000 TCR beta sequences were associated with HLA alleles.

This chain links TRBV19 with TRBJ1-3; D is unclear. Sequencing was performed on PBMCs. This receptor was taken from a woman aged 40 to 50 in good health and CMV-seronegative. CDR3 DNA: TGTGCCAGTAGACTTCAGGTGCCTGGAAACACCATATATTTT. The encoded protein is CASRLQVPGNTIYF.